One and the same sample provided the 15 T cell receptor beta chains below, sequenced in a study of tumor and adjacent non-tumor tissue in lung cancer. The template was RNA from unsorted bulk tissue. TCRbeta libraries were built with three rounds of nested PCR, modified from ARM-PCR. TCRdb re-called the multiplex PCR reads through MiXCR, storing one row per CDR3 protein. The sample shows more than 95,000 distinct CDR3 sequences, approximately 66% of them seen only once. Sequencing was done on a sample of lung tumor tissue. The receptors come from a man younger than 45 with non-small cell lung cancer.

A note on this clonotype: The junction and the germline gene differ at one end; a read error may be behind it. The chain has TRBV5-4 and TRBJ2-7; D is unclear. Germline CDR1 reads SGHNT; CDR2 reads YYREEE (reference sequence). The CDR3 extends over 13 amino acids. Here the CDR3 DNA reads TGTGCCAGCAGAAAGAGTTCAGCCTACGAACAGAACTTC. Translating gives CASRKSSAYEQNF.

Only a few counts were recorded for this clonotype. This may arise from a read error, as a much more abundant clone is one base away. In nucleotides, the CDR3 is TGTGCCAGCAGTTATCCGGGGACAGGGGGCTCAAGGGGCAATCCGCCCCAGCATTTT. As protein: CASSYPGTGGSRGNPPQHF. This rearrangement joins TRBV6-6 to TRBJ1-5; 12 bases fit TRBD1. This CDR3 contains 19 residues. CDR1 and CDR2 from the germline V gene are MNHNY and SVGAGI (reference sequence).

This chain links TRBV14 with TRBJ2-1; D gene unclear. With 1 base removed from V and 0 bases from J, the gap between germline ends came to 25 bases. The CDR3 contains 21 residues. CDR1 and CDR2 (germline): SGHDN, FVKESK. This CDR3 reads CASSQGREPNSCRSSYNEQFF. The DNA of the CDR3 is TGTGCCAGCAGCCAAGGGCGTGAGCCCAATAGTTGTAGGAGCTCCTACAATGAGCAGTTCTTC. Filled out from reference TRBV14 and TRBJ2-1, the complete variable domain reads EAGVTQFPSHSVIEKGQTVTLRCDPISGHDNLYWYRRVMGKEIKFLLHFVKESKQDESGMPNNRFLAERTGGTYSTLKVQPAELEDSGVYFCASSQGREPNSCRSSYNEQFFGPGTRLTVL.

A word on this clonotype: With a much larger clone just one base away, this may be a read error. CDR3 DNA: TGTGCCATCAGTGTGGGACAGGGGTGCCACGAGCAGTACTTC. Translating gives CAISVGQGCHEQYF. V gene TRBV24-1 combines with J gene TRBJ2-7; 10 bases are shared with TRBD1. The CDR3 contains 14 residues. CDR1 KGHDR and CDR2 SFDVKD come from the germline V gene.

In its sample, this clonotype was seen many times. V usage is TRBV5-4 and J usage is TRBJ2-3, with 14 bases lining up with TRBD2. Germline trimming cut 6 bases from V and 6 bases from J; bases unmatched to any gene: 9. CDR3 size: 16 residues. CDR1 is SGHNT and CDR2 is YYREEE in the germline V gene (reference sequence). The CDR3 region is CASTRTSGRTADTQYF. Here the CDR3 DNA reads TGTGCCAGCACCCGGACTAGCGGGAGGACGGCCGATACGCAGTATTTT.

A note on this clonotype: A much larger clone lies a single base off, so this may be a read error. The CDR3 DNA follows: TGTGCCACCAGCAAGGGGGGCGGAGATACGCAGTATTTT. It is translated as CATSKGGGDTQYF. V and J are TRBV24-1 and TRBJ2-3; D may be TRBD1 or TRBD2 (6 bases each). Trimming stripped 7 bases from V and 5 bases from J, with 12 bases between. CDR3 size: 13 residues. Germline assignment: CDR1 KGHDR and CDR2 SFDVKD.

On this clonotype itself: This may come from a read error, since a much larger clone is one base off. The rearrangement uses TRBV20-1 and TRBJ2-7; 7 positions match TRBD2. This CDR3 comprises 14 residues. Per germline, CDR1 DFQATT and CDR2 SNEGSKA (reference sequence). The ends lost 0 bases at V and 2 bases at J; junction bases unmatched: 4. CDR3 coding DNA: TGCAGTGCTAGAGATTTGGCGGGGGCCTACGAGCAGTACTTC. It specifies CSARDLAGAYEQYF.

Worth noting for this clonotype: A much more abundant neighbour one base away suggests this may be a read error. The genes are TRBV12-3 or TRBV12-4 and TRBJ2-1; D might be TRBD1 or TRBD2, each matching 5 bases. The length of the CDR3 is 15 residues. The CDR3 here is CAISLFGGSYNEQFF. The CDR3 nucleotides read TGTGCCATCAGTTTATTTGGGGGCTCCTACAATGAGCAGTTCTTC.

The gene calls are TRBV12-3 or TRBV12-4 and TRBJ2-5; TRBD2 matches 11 bases. The CDR3 runs 17 residues. V lost 5 bases to trimming and J lost 5 bases; unmatched junction nucleotides: 13. CDR3 loop: CASSTGLAEGWNETQYF. The CDR3 nucleotides read TGTGCCAGCAGTACGGGACTAGCGGAAGGATGGAATGAGACCCAGTACTTC.

As to this clonotype: A junction end diverges from the germline sequence, so it may reflect a read error. The genes are TRBV6-5 and TRBJ2-7, with D possibly TRBD2 on 5 matching bases. The CDR3 runs to 13 residues. In germline, CDR1 is MNHEY, CDR2 SVGAGI. CDR3 sequence (DNA): TGTGCCAGCAATTCCATGGACGGGATCGAGCGGTACTTC. Protein: CASNSMDGIERYF.

In the case of this clonotype: A much larger clonotype is one base distant, so this may be a read error. The rearrangement uses TRBV12-3 or TRBV12-4 and TRBJ1-6; tentative D call: TRBD1 (6 bases). The CDR3 has 14 amino acids. CDR3 sequence reads: CTSSLWGRNSPLHF. The CDR3 coding sequence is TGTACCAGCAGTTTGTGGGGGCGCAATTCACCCCTCCACTTT.

The CDR3 nucleotides are TGTGCCAGTAGTAGAAGCGGGGATTCTTACAATGAGCAGTTCTTC. Its protein is CASSRSGDSYNEQFF. The chain has TRBV19 and TRBJ2-1; 7 bases align to TRBD2. The trim removed 4 bases at V and 4 bases at J, leaving 7 bases unmatched. CDR3 size: 15 residues. Germline V gene sequence: CDR1 LNHDA, CDR2 SQIVND (reference sequence).

With respect to this clonotype: A read error may produce the germline difference seen at one junction end. The rearrangement uses TRBV11-2 and TRBJ2-7; no clear D gene. Per the germline V gene, CDR1 is SGHAT and CDR2 is FQNNGV. The CDR3 sequence is 15 residues long. The CDR3 loop reads CAISNQVGRGDEQYF. The CDR3 DNA reads as TGTGCCATCAGCAACCAGGTGGGCAGAGGAGACGAGCAGTACTTC.

The J gene is TRBJ2-7, the V gene TRBV6-5, with 10 bases identical to TRBD2. CDR1 and CDR2 (germline): MNHEY, SVGAGI. The CDR3 consists of 14 residues. V was pared by 8 bases and J by 7 bases, with 11 bases of the junction left unmatched. CDR3 sequence (DNA): TGTGCCAGCGGTTCGAGCGGGGGGGCGCTTGAGCAGTACTTC. It encodes CASGSSGGALEQYF.

This clonotype was recorded many times. The rearrangement links TRBV20-1 to TRBJ2-2; 7 positions match TRBD1. Germline CDR1 and CDR2: DFQATT and SNEGSKA (reference sequence). V lost 7 bases, J lost 5 bases, and 4 bases stayed unmatched. The CDR3 is made up of 12 amino acids. CDR3 sequence reads: CSGTGITGELFF. In DNA, the CDR3 is TGCAGTGGGACAGGCATTACCGGGGAGCTGTTTTTT.